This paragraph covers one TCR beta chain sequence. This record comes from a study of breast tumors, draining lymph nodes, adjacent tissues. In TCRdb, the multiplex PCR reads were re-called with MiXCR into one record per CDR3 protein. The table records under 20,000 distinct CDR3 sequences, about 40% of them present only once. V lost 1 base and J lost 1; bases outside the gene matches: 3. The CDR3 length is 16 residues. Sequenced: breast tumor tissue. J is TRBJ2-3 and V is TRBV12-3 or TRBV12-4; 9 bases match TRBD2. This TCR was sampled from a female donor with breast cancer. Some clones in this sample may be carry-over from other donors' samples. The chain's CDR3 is CASSLGGRAGTDTQYF. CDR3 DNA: TGTGCCAGCAGTTTAGGCGGGAGGGCGGGCACAGATACGCAGTATTTT.